Listed below are T cell receptor beta chains from one sample, sequenced in a study of blood T cell repertoires in COVID-19. Produced via immunoSEQ multiplex PCR; TCRdb's table is partial and in-frame only. The sample has 45,000 to 55,000 clones, about 71% seen once. The sequencing sample was made of peripheral blood. The receptors here all came from a woman between 65 and 79 years old with acute or convalescent COVID-19. CDR3s include the opening cysteine and the closing phenylalanine or tryptophan. Each record gives: V gene, J gene, D gene, clone size, CDR3 DNA, CDR3 protein. The D gene is left open where the match is weak. Some rows have no size entry. The others give once, few or many, or a class for an expanded clone.

V: TRBV12-5
J: TRBJ2-1
D: .
size: .
DNA: TGTGCTAGTGGGGCTTCCTACAATGAGCAGTTCTTC
CDR3: CASGASYNEQFF

V: TRBV7-2
J: TRBJ1-1
D: TRBD1
size: few
DNA: TGTGCCAGCAGCTTACAGGGGGCGCATACTGAAGCTTTCTTT
CDR3: CASSLQGAHTEAFF

V: TRBV6-2/TRBV6-3
J: TRBJ1-5
D: .
size: once
DNA: TGTGCCAGCAGTTACCGACTTAGCAATCAGCCCCAGCATTTT
CDR3: CASSYRLSNQPQHF

V: TRBV3-1/TRBV3-2
J: TRBJ2-6
D: TRBD2
size: .
DNA: TGTGCCAGCAGCCGAATTAGCGGGGGGAACTCTGGGGCCAACGTCCTGACTTTC
CDR3: CASSRISGGNSGANVLTF

V: TRBV28
J: TRBJ1-6
D: TRBD1
size: few
DNA: TGTGCCAGCACGGCAGGGGGCTTGTCCTATAATTCACCCCTCCACTTT
CDR3: CASTAGGLSYNSPLHF

V: TRBV5-1
J: TRBJ2-1
D: TRBD2
size: .
DNA: TGCGCCAGCAGCTTTCCCGGGACTAGCGGGGGACCTTACAATGAGCAGTTCTTC
CDR3: CASSFPGTSGGPYNEQFF

V: TRBV27
J: TRBJ1-1
D: .
size: .
DNA: TGTGCCAGCGGTCCCCGGGGGACTGAAGCTTTCTTT
CDR3: CASGPRGTEAFF

V: TRBV19
J: TRBJ2-1
D: TRBD2
size: .
DNA: TGTGCCAGTAGTTCCGAACTAGCGGGATTGGATGAGCAGTTCTTC
CDR3: CASSSELAGLDEQFF

V: TRBV3-1/TRBV3-2
J: TRBJ2-1
D: .
size: .
DNA: TGTGCCAGCAGCCAAGATCTAGCGAGGACCTACAATGAGCAGTTCTTC
CDR3: CASSQDLARTYNEQFF

V: TRBV5-5
J: TRBJ2-7
D: .
size: .
DNA: TGTGCCAGCAGCTTCGACGGGACGGGGGTCTCCTACGAGCAGTACTTC
CDR3: CASSFDGTGVSYEQYF

V: TRBV11-2
J: TRBJ1-2
D: .
size: .
DNA: TGTGCCAGCAGCCTACAGGGATCTTATGGCTACACCTTC
CDR3: CASSLQGSYGYTF

V: TRBV6-6
J: TRBJ1-1
D: .
size: .
DNA: TGTGCCAGCAGTTTCCCGACAGGTACTGAAGCTTTCTTT
CDR3: CASSFPTGTEAFF

V: TRBV2
J: TRBJ2-3
D: TRBD1
size: .
DNA: TGTGCCAGCAGCGGGGTGCGGACAGGGGGAGATACGCAGTATTTT
CDR3: CASSGVRTGGDTQYF

V: TRBV5-6
J: TRBJ2-2
D: .
size: .
DNA: TGTGCCAGCAGCGCGGCCGGGACACTGAACACCGGGGAGCTGTTTTTT
CDR3: CASSAAGTLNTGELFF

V: TRBV6-5
J: TRBJ1-2
D: .
size: .
DNA: TGTGCCAGCAGTAAGGACAGTGTCTATGGCTACACCTTC
CDR3: CASSKDSVYGYTF

V: TRBV5-1
J: TRBJ2-1
D: TRBD2
size: .
DNA: TGCGCCAGCAGCCGAATCGGGGGGCTAGCGGGAGTCAATGAGCAGTTCTTC
CDR3: CASSRIGGLAGVNEQFF

V: TRBV24-1
J: TRBJ2-5
D: .
size: .
DNA: TGTGCCACCAGTGATAAAATTGCGGGGCAAGAGACCCAGTACTTC
CDR3: CATSDKIAGQETQYF

V: TRBV2
J: TRBJ1-1
D: .
size: .
DNA: TGTGCCAGCAGTGAAACAACATTTATGAACACTGAAGCTTTCTTT
CDR3: CASSETTFMNTEAFF

V: TRBV6-6
J: TRBJ1-5
D: .
size: .
DNA: TGTGCCAGCAGTGCAACACAGGGCGGCAATCAGCCCCAGCATTTT
CDR3: CASSATQGGNQPQHF

V: TRBV12-3/TRBV12-4
J: TRBJ2-2
D: .
size: once
DNA: TGTGCCAGCACCCGAAGCGCCGGGGAGCTGTTTTTT
CDR3: CASTRSAGELFF

V: TRBV6-2/TRBV6-3
J: TRBJ2-1
D: TRBD1
size: .
DNA: TGTGCCAGCAGTTTCTCACAGGGGGCCTCCTACAATGAGCAGTTCTTC
CDR3: CASSFSQGASYNEQFF

V: TRBV2
J: TRBJ1-4
D: TRBD1
size: .
DNA: TGTGCCAGCAGTCTGGACAGGGGTAGGGAAAAACTGTTTTTT
CDR3: CASSLDRGREKLFF

V: TRBV18
J: TRBJ2-7
D: TRBD2
size: .
DNA: TGTGCCAGCTCACCAGGATACGGGAGGGGGGTTTACTACGAGCAGTACTTC
CDR3: CASSPGYGRGVYYEQYF

V: TRBV7-2
J: TRBJ2-1
D: .
size: .
DNA: TGTGCCAGCAGCTTAGAGGCAGGGATAATGAATGAGCAGTTCTTC
CDR3: CASSLEAGIMNEQFF

V: TRBV5-1
J: TRBJ1-2
D: .
size: .
DNA: TGCGCCAGCAGCTTGGGACCCCAGGGTAACTATGGCTACACCTTC
CDR3: CASSLGPQGNYGYTF

V: TRBV5-4
J: TRBJ1-2
D: .
size: .
DNA: TGTGCCAGCGCAAGTCCGGGACACTTTAACTATGGCTACACCTTC
CDR3: CASASPGHFNYGYTF

V: TRBV7-9
J: TRBJ2-2
D: TRBD1
size: many
DNA: TGTGCCACCCCGGGACAGGGTCACACCGGGGAGCTGTTTTTT
CDR3: CATPGQGHTGELFF

V: TRBV10-2
J: TRBJ2-5
D: TRBD1
size: .
DNA: TGCGCCAGCAGTGACCGGGACAGGGAAGAGACCCAGTACTTC
CDR3: CASSDRDREETQYF

V: TRBV7-2
J: TRBJ2-3
D: .
size: .
DNA: TGTGCCAGCAGCACTCCAGTCGAGGTACAATCAGATACGCAGTATTTT
CDR3: CASSTPVEVQSDTQYF

V: TRBV28
J: TRBJ1-3
D: TRBD1
size: many
DNA: TGTGCCAGCAGTTCCACAGGGGGTATTTCTGGAAACACCATATATTTT
CDR3: CASSSTGGISGNTIYF

V: TRBV5-1
J: TRBJ2-7
D: TRBD1
size: .
DNA: TGCGCCAGCAGCTTCGCCGGGACAGGGTCCTCCTACGAGCAGTACTTC
CDR3: CASSFAGTGSSYEQYF

V: TRBV9
J: TRBJ2-1
D: .
size: few
DNA: TGTGCCAGCAGCTATTCATCGAGCTCCTACAATGAGCAGTTCTTC
CDR3: CASSYSSSSYNEQFF

V: TRBV5-1
J: TRBJ2-3
D: .
size: .
DNA: TGCGCCAGCAGCTTGGTACCGGGGAGCACAGATACGCAGTATTTT
CDR3: CASSLVPGSTDTQYF

V: TRBV29-1
J: TRBJ2-3
D: TRBD2
size: .
DNA: TGCAGCTCTGGACTAGCGACGCAGTATTTT
CDR3: CSSGLATQYF

V: TRBV11-2
J: TRBJ1-6
D: TRBD1
size: .
DNA: TGTGCCAGCAGCTTCGGACAGGGCTCCTCCACCAATAATTCACCCCTCCACTTT
CDR3: CASSFGQGSSTNNSPLHF

V: TRBV5-4
J: TRBJ2-5
D: .
size: .
DNA: TGTGCCAGCAGCCTAGCTGGGTTATATGAGACCCAGTACTTC
CDR3: CASSLAGLYETQYF

V: TRBV5-5
J: TRBJ2-7
D: .
size: .
DNA: TGTGCCAGCAGCCTGGACTATTACTCCTACGAGCAGTACTTC
CDR3: CASSLDYYSYEQYF

V: TRBV9
J: TRBJ2-7
D: .
size: .
DNA: TGTGCCAGCAGCGTAGCCCCTAGCTCGCACGAGCAGTACTTC
CDR3: CASSVAPSSHEQYF

V: TRBV6-6
J: TRBJ2-5
D: .
size: few
DNA: TGTGCCAGCAGTTACTCGGGGGCAACAGTCCAAGAGACCCAGTACTTC
CDR3: CASSYSGATVQETQYF

V: TRBV7-2
J: TRBJ2-7
D: .
size: .
DNA: TGTGCCAGCAGTCGTTCAGGGGCTAGCTCCTACGAGCAGTACTTC
CDR3: CASSRSGASSYEQYF

V: TRBV7-3
J: TRBJ1-3
D: .
size: .
DNA: TGTGCCAGCAGCTTAACGAGCGGGGACATCTCTGGAAACACCATATATTTT
CDR3: CASSLTSGDISGNTIYF

V: TRBV10-3
J: TRBJ2-1
D: .
size: .
DNA: TGTGCCATCAGTCTAGTTAGTTCTAACAATGAGCAGTTCTTC
CDR3: CAISLVSSNNEQFF

V: TRBV28
J: TRBJ1-4
D: .
size: .
DNA: TGTGCCAGCAGTTTCTCCCCAGGGGAGAAACTGTTTTTT
CDR3: CASSFSPGEKLFF

V: TRBV2
J: TRBJ2-3
D: TRBD2
size: .
DNA: TGTGCCAGCAGTGATGGGTTGACTAGCGCCACAGATACGCAGTATTTT
CDR3: CASSDGLTSATDTQYF

V: TRBV30
J: TRBJ1-2
D: .
size: .
DNA: TGTGCCTGGATCATACAGGGTGGCTATGGCTACACCTTC
CDR3: CAWIIQGGYGYTF

V: TRBV19
J: TRBJ2-7
D: TRBD1
size: .
DNA: TGTGCCAGTAGTTCACGGACAGGAGAAGGGGGCATGTACTTC
CDR3: CASSSRTGEGGMYF

V: TRBV19
J: TRBJ2-1
D: TRBD2
size: .
DNA: TGTGCCAGTAGCGATCCCGGTCGGGGGGACAATGAGCAGTTCTTC
CDR3: CASSDPGRGDNEQFF

V: TRBV5-1
J: TRBJ2-3
D: TRBD1
size: .
DNA: TGCGCCAGCAGTGTCGACAGGGGGCAAGGGGATACGCAGTATTTT
CDR3: CASSVDRGQGDTQYF

V: TRBV11-3
J: TRBJ2-1
D: TRBD2
size: .
DNA: TGTGCCAGCAGCTTCGGCGGGGTATCTCGGGAGGGTGAGCAGTTCTTC
CDR3: CASSFGGVSREGEQFF

V: TRBV5-1
J: TRBJ1-1
D: TRBD1
size: .
DNA: TGCGCCAGCAGCTTGGTTCCAGGGGGCATTGAAGCTTTCTTT
CDR3: CASSLVPGGIEAFF

V: TRBV25-1
J: TRBJ2-1
D: TRBD2
size: .
DNA: TGTGCCAGCAGTGAATTTCGCGGCGGGAGCTCCTACAATGAGCAGTTCTTC
CDR3: CASSEFRGGSSYNEQFF

V: TRBV9
J: TRBJ2-7
D: .
size: .
DNA: TGTGCCAGCAGCGTAGCTTTCTCCTACGAGCAGTACTTC
CDR3: CASSVAFSYEQYF

V: TRBV6-5
J: TRBJ1-6
D: .
size: .
DNA: TGTGCCAGCAGTTCCCCCCGCTCGGGATTCAATTCACCCCTCCACTTT
CDR3: CASSSPRSGFNSPLHF

V: TRBV5-8
J: TRBJ1-1
D: .
size: .
DNA: TGTGCCAGCAGCGTCGCCAGGAACACTGAAGCTTTCTTT
CDR3: CASSVARNTEAFF